This passage covers 25 T cell receptor beta chains from one sample sequenced in a study of regulatory T cells in long-lasting Graves disease. Arm-PCR of CDR3 regions and iRepertoire HTBI primers were the basis on which TCR beta libraries were built. From the multiplex PCR reads, TCRdb called clonotypes with MiXCR, one entry per CDR3 protein. The sample lists 400,000 to 450,000 distinct CDR3 sequences; around a quarter were seen once. Documented time point: persistent/refractory GD, antithyroid drugs over 5 years with positive TRAb. After RNA was extracted from PBMCs, the TCR library was made from it. Sample: peripheral blood mononuclear cells (PBMCs), taken when the disease was refractory, from a patient treated with antithyroid drugs. These TCRs come from a female donor with Graves disease.

Only a few counts were recorded for this clonotype. The V and J genes are TRBV20-1 and TRBJ2-7; 9 bases are shared with TRBD1. Germline-derived CDR1 and CDR2 are DFQATT and SNEGSKA (reference sequence). Germline trimming cut 3 bases from V and 0 bases from J; bases unmatched to any gene: 3. The CDR3 consists of 14 residues. The CDR3, as DNA: TGCAGTGCTAGGAGGGACAGGGTCTCCTACGAGCAGTACTTC. Translated, it gives CSARRDRVSYEQYF.

The chain recombines TRBV7-3 with TRBJ2-1; possibly TRBD1 for D (7 bases). Trimming pared 6 bases from V and 6 bases from J, leaving 18 bases between. CDR3 length: 15 residues. Per the germline V gene, CDR1 is SGHTA and CDR2 is FQGTGA. CDR3 DNA sequence: TGTGCCAGCAGTCAGGGGGGCACACTTTCCAATGAGCAGTTCTTC. This translates into CASSQGGTLSNEQFF. The variable domain in full, completed from reference TRBV7-3 and TRBJ2-1, reads GAGVSQTPSNKVTEKGKYVELRCDPISGHTALYWYRQSLGQGPEFLIYFQGTGAADDSGLPNDRFFAVRPEGSVSTLKIQRTERGDSAVYLCASSQGGTLSNEQFFGPGTRLTVL.

This clonotype occurred a few times. This chain links TRBV7-9 with TRBJ2-7; D unresolved. CDR3 length equals 14 residues. CDR1 and CDR2 from the germline V gene are SEHNR and FQNEAQ (reference sequence). V was trimmed by 0 bases and J by 5 bases, leaving 11 bases between them. CDR3 sequence reads: CASSLALVGDEQYF. The CDR3 nucleotides read TGTGCCAGCAGCTTAGCTCTGGTTGGGGACGAGCAGTACTTC.

This clonotype was observed a few times. The chain recombines TRBV11-2 with TRBJ2-2; D gene ambiguous. V lost 5 bases and J lost 7, with 23 bases in between. Germline V gene lookup returns CDR1 SGHAT and CDR2 FQNNGV. This CDR3 has 17 amino acids. This chain's CDR3 is CASSEYVAVLNFGELFF. The DNA of the CDR3 is TGTGCCAGCAGCGAATACGTCGCGGTGCTAAACTTCGGGGAGCTGTTTTTT. Supplemented by reference TRBV11-2 and TRBJ2-2, the full variable domain reads EAGVAQSPRYKIIEKRQSVAFWCNPISGHATLYWYQQILGQGPKLLIQFQNNGVVDDSQLPKDRFSAERLKGVDSTLKIQPAKLEDSAVYLCASSEYVAVLNFGELFFGEGSRLTVL.

For this clonotype: A much larger clone sits a single nucleotide away, making a read error possible. This rearrangement joins TRBV27 to TRBJ1-1; D remains ambiguous. CDR3 length equals 15 residues. CDR1 and CDR2 from the germline V gene are MNHEY and SMNVEV (reference sequence). CDR3 nucleotide sequence: TGTGCCAGCAGTTTATCTTCAGGTATGAACACTCAAGCTTTCTTT. It codes for CASSLSSGMNTQAFF.

J is TRBJ1-2 and V is TRBV29-1; possible D gene TRBD1, 6 bases. Trimming cost V 0 bases and J 9 bases, with 17 bases left between them. Germline V gene data show CDR1 as SQVTM and CDR2 as ANQGSEA. This CDR3 region has 14 residues. This CDR3 reads CSVEDGVSTGCYTF. CDR3 nucleotides: TGCAGCGTTGAAGATGGGGTATCGACAGGTTGCTACACCTTC. Complete variable domain (other parts from reference TRBV29-1 and TRBJ1-2): SAVISQKPSRDICQRGTSLTIQCQVDSQVTMMFWYRQQPGQSLTLIATANQGSEATYESGFVIDKFPISRPNLTFSTLTVSNMSPEDSSIYLCSVEDGVSTGCYTFGSGTRLTVV.

The chain employs TRBV5-1 and TRBJ2-5; either TRBD1 or TRBD2 may fit D (5 bases each). The V end lost 2 bases, the J end lost 5 bases, and 16 bases lay between the germline ends. The CDR3 is 15 amino acids. Germline CDR1 and CDR2: SGHRS and YFSETQ. CDR3 loop: CASSFSGTGLETQYF. The CDR3 DNA reads as TGCGCCAGCAGCTTCTCAGGGACCGGTCTGGAGACCCAGTACTTC.

This clonotype was counted only a few times. J is TRBJ2-2 and V is TRBV24-1; D might be TRBD1 (6 bases). Germline V lookup: CDR1 KGHDR, CDR2 SFDVKD. The CDR3 spans 15 residues. V was cut by 7 bases and J by 5 bases, with 16 bases left in between. The CDR3 region has the DNA TGTGCCACCAGAACTTCACAGGGTTCGACCGGGGAGCTGTTTTTT. Translation: CATRTSQGSTGELFF.

This clonotype was seen ten or more times. The chain employs TRBV20-1 and TRBJ1-5; D might be TRBD1 (6 bases). The germline V and J ends were trimmed by 3 bases and 5 bases, with 20 bases remaining between them. Germline V gene lookup returns CDR1 DFQATT and CDR2 SNEGSKA (reference sequence). The CDR3 is 16 residues long. The CDR3 coding sequence is TGCAGTGCTAGTTCTATCAGCAGGGGTCTGGATCAGCCCCAGCATTTT. It codes for CSASSISRGLDQPQHF.

This clonotype came up a few times. The chain links TRBV20-1 to TRBJ1-6; no definite D call. This CDR3 has 16 amino acids. The V and J ends lost 1 base and 6 bases respectively, with 16 bases between them. From germline, CDR1 is DFQATT and CDR2 SNEGSKA (reference sequence). CDR3 nucleotides: TGCAGTGCTAGAGTTCGGACGGGTAATTTTAATTCACCCCTCCACTTT. Protein sequence: CSARVRTGNFNSPLHF.

This clonotype occurred a few times. The chain has TRBV5-5 and TRBJ2-5; 10 nucleotides match TRBD1. This CDR3 contains 15 residues. Trimming at V came to 4 bases and at J to 5 bases, leaving 8 bases not matched to a gene. From germline, CDR1 is SGHKS and CDR2 YYEKEE (reference sequence). The CDR3 DNA is TGTGCCAGCAGCCCACCGACAGGGGGCGGGGAGACCCAGTACTTC. Its translation is CASSPPTGGGETQYF. Variable domain in full (rest from reference TRBV5-5 and TRBJ2-5): DAGVTQSPTHLIKTRGQQVTLRCSPISGHKSVSWYQQVLGQGPQFIFQYYEKEERGRGNFPDRFSARQFPNYSSELNVNALLLGDSALYLCASSPPTGGGETQYFGPGTRLLVL.

The chain is built from TRBV12-3 or TRBV12-4 and TRBJ1-1, with D unclear. V was pared by 4 bases and J by 7 bases, with 10 bases between. The CDR3 has 12 amino acids. The CDR3 protein is CASSWTNLEAFF. The DNA for the CDR3 is TGTGCCAGCAGTTGGACCAACCTTGAAGCTTTCTTT.

Only a few counts were recorded for this clonotype. This sequence joins TRBV19 and TRBJ1-1; no clear D. The V end lost 3 bases, the J end lost 1 base, and 3 bases lay between the germline ends. The CDR3 sequence is 12 residues long. Germline CDR1 is LNHDA and CDR2 is SQIVND (reference sequence). For the CDR3, the DNA is TGTGCCAGTAGTATCAAGAACACTGAAGCTTTCTTT. It codes for CASSIKNTEAFF.

This clonotype was observed a handful of times. The genes are TRBV10-3 and TRBJ2-7, with 12 bases fitting TRBD1. The CDR3 has 13 residues. Germline loops: CDR1 ENHRY, CDR2 SYGVKD. V dropped 10 bases and J dropped 2; count of bases not matched to a gene: 3. The CDR3 nucleotides read TGTGCCACCCGGGACAGGGGGCCCTACGAGCAGTACTTC. It yields the protein CATRDRGPYEQYF.

This clonotype has more than one count but fewer than ten. The chain uses TRBV3-1 and TRBJ1-5, with D possibly matching TRBD1 (5 bases). The length of the CDR3 is 14 residues. Trimming pared 1 base from V and 6 bases from J, leaving 10 bases between. CDR1 is LGHDT, CDR2 YNNKEL, per germline (reference sequence). CDR3 bases: TGTGCCAGCAGCCAAGGGCAGGGAAGTCAGCCCCAGCATTTT. This encodes CASSQGQGSQPQHF.

The chain joins TRBV20-1 to TRBJ2-2, with a tentative D call TRBD2 (6 bases). Between the trimmed V and J ends, which lost 1 base and 1 base, there was a span of 7 bases. The CDR3 spans 14 residues. The germline gives CDR1 DFQATT, CDR2 SNEGSKA (reference sequence). The CDR3 here is CSARAGENTGELFF. The CDR3 region has the DNA TGCAGTGCTAGAGCGGGAGAGAACACCGGGGAGCTGTTTTTT.

This clonotype was detected a few times. CDR3 region: CATSDKTGREPQHF. DNA for the CDR3: TGTGCCACCAGTGATAAGACAGGGCGCGAGCCCCAGCATTTT. This chain uses TRBV24-1 with TRBJ1-5; TRBD1 aligns across 7 bases. Germline values: CDR1 KGHDR, CDR2 SFDVKD. J lost 8 bases, V lost 3 bases, and 6 bases had no gene match. This CDR3 is 14 amino acids long.

In this sample, this clonotype turned up many times. V gene TRBV12-3 or TRBV12-4 combines with J gene TRBJ1-2; 8 nucleotides match TRBD1. CDR3 length equals 16 residues. The V segment lost 5 bases and the J segment 8 bases; nucleotides outside the gene matches: 16. In DNA form, the CDR3 reads TGTGCCAGCAGTCCAAATCCGAGGACAGGGTCTCACGGCTACACCTTC. It yields the protein CASSPNPRTGSHGYTF.

Only a few counts were recorded for this clonotype. The CDR3 DNA reads TGTGCCAGCAGCTTTACGGACGCGGGACAGGGGTACGAGCAGTACTTC. Translated: CASSFTDAGQGYEQYF. This rearrangement joins TRBV11-2 to TRBJ2-7; 10 bases match TRBD1. Germline V gene data show CDR1 as SGHAT and CDR2 as FQNNGV. The CDR3 length is 16 residues. The V segment lost 3 bases and the J segment 4 bases; nucleotides outside the gene matches: 9.

J is TRBJ2-4 and V is TRBV5-5; D possibly uses TRBD1 or TRBD2 (5 bases each). Between the trimmed V and J ends, which lost 4 bases and 8 bases, there was a span of 22 bases. The CDR3 length is 16 residues. Germline lookup yields CDR1 SGHKS and CDR2 YYEKEE (reference sequence). This CDR3 is CASSTWETASVDIQYF. CDR3 in DNA: TGTGCCAGCAGCACCTGGGAGACAGCGAGCGTGGACATTCAGTACTTC. The whole variable domain, filled in from reference TRBV5-5 and TRBJ2-4, reads DAGVTQSPTHLIKTRGQQVTLRCSPISGHKSVSWYQQVLGQGPQFIFQYYEKEERGRGNFPDRFSARQFPNYSSELNVNALLLGDSALYLCASSTWETASVDIQYFGAGTRLSVL.

As for this clonotype: This may be a read error, as it is one base from a much larger clone. The chain employs TRBV7-2 and TRBJ2-7; maybe TRBD2 (5 bases). This CDR3 comprises 15 residues. Germline V lookup: CDR1 SGHTA, CDR2 FQGNSA. The V and J ends lost 5 bases and 4 bases respectively, with 18 bases between them. The CDR3: CASSDREGVRYEQYF. The DNA for the CDR3 is TGTGCCAGCAGCGACCGAGAGGGAGTAAGGTACGAGCAGTACTTC.

This clonotype was seen many times. The rearrangement joins TRBV28 to TRBJ2-7, with 7 nucleotides matching TRBD1. With 4 bases clipped from V and 2 bases from J, the junction kept 5 bases outside the gene matches. The CDR3 consists of 14 residues. The germline V gene encodes CDR1 MDHEN and CDR2 SYDVKM. This CDR3 is CASSSQGQTYEQYF. CDR3 nucleotide sequence: TGTGCCAGCAGTTCCCAGGGACAGACCTACGAGCAGTACTTC.

This clonotype was recorded many times. The chain combines TRBV10-3 with TRBJ1-2, with 7 nucleotides matching TRBD1. The CDR3 totals 16 residues. V lost 6 bases to trimming and J lost 4 bases; unmatched junction nucleotides: 14. The V gene's germline CDR1 is ENHRY and CDR2 SYGVKD. The CDR3 region is CAISRLGQVSGYGYTF. In nucleotides, the CDR3 is TGTGCCATCAGCCGACTAGGACAGGTTTCGGGCTATGGCTACACCTTC.

V is TRBV11-2 and J is TRBJ2-3; D possibly matches TRBD1 or TRBD2 (5 bases each). V was trimmed by 5 bases and J by 6 bases, leaving 12 bases between them. This CDR3 has 13 residues. Per germline, CDR1 SGHAT and CDR2 FQNNGV. This chain's CDR3 is CASSPLGVDTQYF. In nucleotides, the CDR3 is TGTGCCAGCAGCCCACTGGGGGTGGATACGCAGTATTTT.

This sequence joins TRBV3-1 and TRBJ1-2, with D unclear. The germline CDR1 and CDR2 sequences are LGHDT and YNNKEL (reference sequence). Trimming stripped 1 base from V and 0 bases from J, with 9 bases between. The CDR3 runs to 15 residues. The CDR3 region is CASSQAGSANYGYTF. The CDR3 region has the DNA TGTGCCAGCAGCCAAGCGGGGTCCGCTAACTATGGCTACACCTTC. The variable domain in full, completed from reference TRBV3-1 and TRBJ1-2, reads DTAVSQTPKYLVTQMGNDKSIKCEQNLGHDTMYWYKQDSKKFLKIMFSYNNKELIINETVPNRFSPKSPDKAHLNLHINSLELGDSAVYFCASSQAGSANYGYTFGSGTRLTVV.